This T cell receptor beta chain came from a study of blood T cell repertoires in COVID-19. Study overall: There were acute and convalescent COVID-19 samples, and they came from the United States, Italy and Spain. PBMCs, B-cell-depleted T cells, or T cells were the source of the cDNA or gDNA that made up the material.

The V and J ends lost 5 bases and 8 bases respectively, with 6 bases between them. The CDR3 loop spans 10 amino acids. Using immunoSEQ multiplex PCR, the repertoire was profiled, and TCRdb retains in-frame clones only, with some absent. The sample includes a few hundred thousand clones, around 87% seen only once; the top ten take about 2.9%. The receptor was isolated from a man in his 60s with acute or convalescent COVID-19. Specimen: peripheral blood. V is TRBV12-3 or TRBV12-4 and J is TRBJ1-2, with D perhaps TRBD1 (5 bases). The CDR3 sequence is CASSKGGYTF. The CDR3 DNA reads as TGTGCCAGCAGTAAGGGGGGCTACACCTTC.